A selection of T cell receptor beta chains follows, all from one sample in a study of T-cell reconstitution after alpha-beta-depleted transplantation in children. TCRdb fed the PCR reads into MiXCR, producing one record per CDR3 protein. The data show about 610,000 distinct CDR3 sequences, with 25% to 30% seen just once and 30% to 40% held by the top ten. Here the sequenced sample was PBMCs, taken before TCRalphabeta/CD19-depleted stem cell transplant. All receptors come from a boy under three years old with Wiskott-Aldrich syndrome, due to receive a stem cell transplant. Each CDR3 is given with its conserved first and last residue.

V: TRBV5-6
J: TRBJ2-5
CDR3: CASSLARVGARQETQYF

V: TRBV7-9
J: TRBJ2-7
CDR3: CASSFGRDSLTYEQYF

V: TRBV7-2
J: TRBJ2-3
CDR3: CASSLAKAFQDLDTQYF

V: TRBV12-3/TRBV12-4
J: TRBJ2-1
CDR3: CASSLGLAGVSEQFF

V: TRBV4-1
J: TRBJ1-2
CDR3: CASNDRDRGIYYGYTF

V: TRBV5-1
J: TRBJ2-1
CDR3: CASSQVSEQFF

V: TRBV6-5
J: TRBJ2-7
CDR3: CASSGEGYEQYF

V: TRBV5-1
J: TRBJ2-1
CDR3: CASSLRYRREQFF

V: TRBV5-1
J: TRBJ2-7
CDR3: CASSRMNDRGYEQYF

V: TRBV28
J: TRBJ2-3
CDR3: CASSLGYRPDTQYF

V: TRBV4-2
J: TRBJ2-7
CDR3: CASSQELGGREQYF

V: TRBV5-1
J: TRBJ2-5
CDR3: CASRWREETQYF

V: TRBV20-1
J: TRBJ2-5
CDR3: CSAGRTSGTEETQYF

V: TRBV20-1
J: TRBJ2-5
CDR3: CSARVGGLVQETQYF

V: TRBV5-1
J: TRBJ2-2
CDR3: CASSENSGTGELFF

V: TRBV27
J: TRBJ1-4
CDR3: CASREGGDEKLFF

V: TRBV12-3/TRBV12-4
J: TRBJ2-3
CDR3: CASRGTHAYTDTQYF

V: TRBV10-3
J: TRBJ2-1
CDR3: CAISDVRDILSYNEQFF

V: TRBV20-1
J: TRBJ2-2
CDR3: CSATSPGVPGELFF

V: TRBV5-6
J: TRBJ2-1
CDR3: CASSLWGLGGEQFF

V: TRBV29-1
J: TRBJ2-3
CDR3: CSATGGLGTDTQYF

V: TRBV12-3/TRBV12-4
J: TRBJ2-2
CDR3: CASSSGQGRSGELFF

V: TRBV3-1
J: TRBJ2-7
CDR3: CASSQLQGVSYEQYF

V: TRBV12-3/TRBV12-4
J: TRBJ2-3
CDR3: CASTWRGEGGYTQYF

V: TRBV18
J: TRBJ2-1
CDR3: CASSPPTGTLSSYNEQFF

V: TRBV6-1
J: TRBJ1-5
CDR3: CASSEMIGQPQHF

V: TRBV28
J: TRBJ1-2
CDR3: CASKTQRDGYTF

V: TRBV25-1
J: TRBJ2-1
CDR3: CASSPTVPYNEQFF

V: TRBV5-6
J: TRBJ2-6
CDR3: CASSFLGPGANVLTF

V: TRBV7-2
J: TRBJ2-3
CDR3: CASSASGRREDTQYF